Listed here are 11 T cell receptor beta chains from one sample, sequenced in a study of shared T cell receptors in the human thymus. TCRdb's table, derived via immunoSEQ multiplex PCR, lists solely in-frame clones and lacks some. The sample carries 650,000 to 950,000 clones, over 75% recorded once. In addition, the sample was reused for a study of human thymus T cells.

Sequenced sample: thymocytes. The receptors here all came from a girl less than two years old with a congenital heart defect.

V and J are TRBV7-9 and TRBJ1-1; weak D call: TRBD1 (6 bases). In germline, CDR1 is SEHNR, CDR2 FQNEAQ (reference sequence). V gave up 6 bases and J gave up 7 bases, with 9 bases separating them. The CDR3 is 11 amino acids. The chain's CDR3 is CASRGAVEAFF. In DNA form, the CDR3 reads TGTGCCAGCAGGGGGGCGGTTGAAGCTTTCTTT. Looking up the rest from reference TRBV7-9 and TRBJ1-1 gives the full variable domain: DTGVSQNPRHKITKRGQNVTFRCDPISEHNRLYWYRQTLGQGPEFLTYFQNEAQLEKSRLLSDRFSAERPKGSFSTLEIQRTEQGDSAMYLCASRGAVEAFFGQGTRLTVV.

The genes are TRBV4-3 and TRBJ2-1; TRBD2 matches 8 bases. The V gene's germline CDR1 is LGHNA and CDR2 YSLEER. V shed 0 bases, J shed 4 bases, and the junction held 8 bases outside the gene matches. The CDR3 is made up of 17 amino acids. CDR3 amino acids: CASSQDNGGGPYNEQFF. CDR3 nucleotides: TGCGCCAGCAGCCAAGATAATGGCGGGGGGCCGTACAATGAGCAGTTCTTC.

V gene TRBV7-8 combines with J gene TRBJ1-3, with D possibly TRBD1 on 5 matching bases. With 2 bases removed from V and 5 bases from J, the gap between germline ends came to 13 bases. The germline V gene has CDR1 SGHVS and CDR2 FQNEAQ. This CDR3 region has 15 residues. CDR3 nucleotide sequence: TGTGCCAGCAGCTTAAGTGGAGACAGCCGAAACACCATATATTTT. Translating gives CASSLSGDSRNTIYF. Looking up the rest from reference TRBV7-8 and TRBJ1-3 gives the full variable domain: GAGVSQSPRYKVAKRGQDVALRCDPISGHVSLFWYQQALGQGPEFLTYFQNEAQLDKSGLPSDRFFAERPEGSVSTLKIQRTQQEDSAVYLCASSLSGDSRNTIYFGEGSWLTVV.

The gene calls are TRBV19 and TRBJ2-7, with 10 bases fitting TRBD1. CDR1 and CDR2 (germline): LNHDA, SQIVND (reference sequence). CDR3 length: 16 residues. V lost 4 bases, J lost 5 bases, and 11 bases stayed unmatched. The CDR3: CASSTRGPDRGHEQYF. Written as DNA, the CDR3 is TGTGCCAGTAGTACCCGTGGCCCCGACAGGGGGCACGAGCAGTACTTC.

This rearrangement joins TRBV11-2 to TRBJ2-7; 8 positions match TRBD1. CDR3 length equals 16 residues. The ends lost 5 bases at V and 3 bases at J; junction bases unmatched: 12. The V gene's germline CDR1 is SGHAT and CDR2 FQNNGV. The CDR3 DNA follows: TGTGCCAGCAGCCTACGGGACAGGCCACCCATCTACGAGCAGTACTTC. Translating gives CASSLRDRPPIYEQYF.

This CDR3 is CASSPEGAPLTDTQYF. The CDR3 bases are TGTGCCAGCAGCCCGGAGGGGGCGCCCCTGACAGATACGCAGTATTTT. V and J are TRBV14 and TRBJ2-3; D perhaps matches TRBD1 (7 bases). Germline values: CDR1 SGHDN, CDR2 FVKESK. V lost 4 bases and J 3 bases, leaving 17 bases between the germline ends. The CDR3 runs to 16 residues.

The chain links TRBV4-1 to TRBJ1-2; D not certain. V lost 4 bases to trimming and J lost 2 bases, with 17 bases between them. Germline assignment: CDR1 MGHRA and CDR2 YSYEKL. The CDR3 has 16 residues. The CDR3 sequence is CASSPPPNSPNYGYTF. In nucleotides, the CDR3 is TGCGCCAGCAGCCCCCCCCCGAACAGCCCCAACTATGGCTACACCTTC.

V and J are TRBV14 and TRBJ2-1, with D uncertain. There are 18 residues in the CDR3. The germline V and J ends were trimmed by 5 bases and 1 base, with 21 bases remaining between them. Germline-derived CDR1 and CDR2 are SGHDN and FVKESK. This CDR3 is CASSKSPSGVPSYNEQFF. The DNA of the CDR3 is TGTGCCAGCAGCAAAAGCCCGTCAGGTGTCCCGTCCTACAATGAGCAGTTCTTC.

The J gene is TRBJ2-7, the V gene TRBV2; D gene ambiguous. This CDR3 region has 11 residues. Trimming took off 6 bases at V and 10 bases at J, with 13 bases between the two ends. Per the germline V gene, CDR1 is SNHLY and CDR2 is FYNNEI. CDR3 amino acids: CASSALASQYF. CDR3 sequence (DNA): TGTGCCAGCAGCGCCCTCGCGAGTCAGTACTTC.

The V gene is TRBV5-1, the J gene TRBJ2-3, with 7 bases that match TRBD2. The CDR3 length is 15 residues. V lost 6 bases to trimming and J lost 6 bases; unmatched junction nucleotides: 13. Germline V lookup: CDR1 SGHRS, CDR2 YFSETQ. CDR3 DNA sequence: TGCGCCAGCACTCAGACCCAGCGGGGCCCGGATACGCAGTATTTT. Amino acid sequence: CASTQTQRGPDTQYF. The full variable domain, with the rest looked up from reference TRBV5-1 and TRBJ2-3, is KAGVTQTPRYLIKTRGQQVTLSCSPISGHRSVSWYQQTPGQGLQFLFEYFSETQRNKGNFPGRFSGRQFSNSRSEMNVSTLELGDSALYLCASTQTQRGPDTQYFGPGTRLTVL.

The chain couples TRBV5-4 to TRBJ2-3; 12 bases fit TRBD2. Germline assignment: CDR1 SGHNT and CDR2 YYREEE (reference sequence). V lost 3 bases, J lost 4 bases, and 6 bases stayed unmatched. The CDR3 length is 16 residues. CDR3 sequence: CASSSWLAGGPDTQYF. CDR3 bases: TGTGCCAGCAGCTCCTGGCTAGCGGGGGGGCCAGATACGCAGTATTTT.